This T cell receptor (beta chain) was recorded in a study of blood T cell repertoires in COVID-19. Study as a whole: Donors in the United States, Italy and Spain gave samples during acute or convalescent COVID-19. PBMCs, B-cell-depleted T cells, or T cells provided the cDNA or gDNA that made up the material.

Unmatched junction bases numbered 13, after V lost 0 bases and J lost 3 bases. The CDR3 sequence is 18 residues long. Per the germline V gene, CDR1 is SGDLS and CDR2 is YYNGEE. Authors' analysis steps: Reference gene primers were amplified, and this amplification served to estimate nucleated cell counts. The method was immunoSEQ multiplex PCR; TCRdb's version includes in-frame clones alone and lacks a portion of them. That table gives V, J and clone size, and the DNA gave D and trimming. In the table there are a few hundred thousand clones, around 81% of which are singletons. The chain carries TRBV9 and TRBJ1-1; 8 bases line up with TRBD1. The sequencing sample was made of peripheral blood. This TCR came from a human donor in a cohort sampled during active COVID-19. The CDR3 coding sequence is TGTGCCAGCAGCGTAGTTCGGGGCGTCAGGGGGCAAGACACTGAAGCTTTCTTT. Translated: CASSVVRGVRGQDTEAFF.